One sample yielded the 20 T cell receptor beta chains listed below, sequenced in a study of PD-1 blockade in mismatch repair-deficient tumors. The method was immunoSEQ multiplex PCR; TCRdb's version includes in-frame clones alone and lacks a portion of them. There are about 130,000 clones in the sample; about nine tenths occur only once, and roughly 12% lies in the top ten. The sample consisted of peripheral blood, taken 72 weeks after starting pembrolizumab. Source of these receptors: an adult with mismatch repair-deficient cancer.

The CDR3 loop reads CASSSEAGNEQFF. DNA for the CDR3: TGCGCCAGCAGCTCGGAAGCGGGCAATGAGCAGTTCTTC. The chain is built from TRBV5-1 and TRBJ2-1; tentatively, D is TRBD2 (6 bases). The CDR3 is 13 residues long. The germline gives CDR1 SGHRS, CDR2 YFSETQ. Trimming shortened V by 3 bases and J by 6 bases, and 10 bases separated the two germline ends.

The V gene is TRBV6-6, the J gene TRBJ1-3; unclear D gene. This CDR3 has 14 residues. CDR1 is MNHNY, CDR2 SVGAGI, per germline (reference sequence). The V gene lost 6 bases and the J gene lost 3 bases, with 12 bases spanning the gap. This chain's CDR3 is CASSRSVLGNTIYF. The CDR3 bases are TGTGCCAGCAGCCGCTCAGTACTTGGAAACACCATATATTTT.

The chain combines TRBV11-3 with TRBJ1-1, with D uncertain. This CDR3 has 14 amino acids. Germline CDR1 is SGHNT and CDR2 is YENEEA. Deletions cut 5 bases from V and 1 base from J, with 11 bases between. The DNA for the CDR3 is TGTGCCAGCAGCCCCCCGGGAGCGAACACTGAAGCTTTCTTT. Translated, it gives CASSPPGANTEAFF.

This chain connects TRBV10-2 to TRBJ2-7; D may be TRBD1 (5 bases). V was shortened by 3 bases and J by 2 bases, with 11 bases between the two germline ends. Germline V gene sequence: CDR1 WSHSY, CDR2 SAAADI. The CDR3 length is 14 residues. The CDR3 DNA sequence: TGCGCCAGCAGTGATGCTGGCAGGGCCTACGAGCAGTACTTC. Translated: CASSDAGRAYEQYF.

V is TRBV7-9 and J is TRBJ1-4, with D possibly matching TRBD1 (5 bases). Germline CDR1 SEHNR, CDR2 FQNEAQ (reference sequence). The CDR3 has 15 amino acids. V shed 3 bases and J shed 8 bases, with 16 bases lying between them. The CDR3 DNA is TGTGCCAGCAGCTTCGGGAGACAGAGGGAGGAAAAACTGTTTTTT. Translating gives CASSFGRQREEKLFF.

This sequence joins TRBV27 and TRBJ1-4, with 12 bases that match TRBD1. Trimming at V came to 5 bases and at J to 5 bases, leaving 6 bases not matched to a gene. CDR1 and CDR2 from the germline V gene are MNHEY and SMNVEV (reference sequence). The length of the CDR3 is 16 residues. Here the CDR3 DNA reads TGTGCCAGCAGTCAGGGACAGGGGGCTCTAAATGAAAAACTGTTTTTT. Translation gives CASSQGQGALNEKLFF.

The chain combines TRBV7-9 with TRBJ2-5; D unclear. The CDR3 is 17 residues long. Trimming left V 5 bases short and J 1 base short, with 20 bases between. The germline CDR1 and CDR2 sequences are SEHNR and FQNEAQ (reference sequence). Here the CDR3 DNA reads TGTGCCAGCAGCCCCCGGCCCGGCATTAATGCCCAAGAGACCCAGTACTTC. Translation: CASSPRPGINAQETQYF. Based on the CDR3 plus reference TRBV7-9 and TRBJ2-5, the full variable domain is DTGVSQNPRHKITKRGQNVTFRCDPISEHNRLYWYRQTLGQGPEFLTYFQNEAQLEKSRLLSDRFSAERPKGSFSTLEIQRTEQGDSAMYLCASSPRPGINAQETQYFGPGTRLLVL.

The rearrangement links TRBV27 to TRBJ2-5; either TRBD1 or TRBD2 may fit D (5 bases each). There are 16 residues in the CDR3. CDR1 MNHEY and CDR2 SMNVEV come from the germline V gene (reference sequence). Trimming pared 5 bases from V and 4 bases from J, leaving 20 bases between. The CDR3 loop reads CASSVLPGPSRETQYF. For the CDR3, the DNA is TGTGCCAGCAGTGTTCTTCCGGGACCCTCGAGAGAGACCCAGTACTTC.

The rearrangement uses TRBV19 and TRBJ1-1, with 9 positions matching TRBD1. This CDR3 spans 14 amino acids. V dropped 5 bases and J dropped 5; count of bases not matched to a gene: 6. The germline CDR1 and CDR2 sequences are LNHDA and SQIVND (reference sequence). CDR3 in amino acids: CASSGDRAGTEAFF. CDR3 coding DNA: TGTGCCAGTAGTGGGGACAGGGCTGGGACTGAAGCTTTCTTT.

This rearrangement joins TRBV9 to TRBJ2-5; tentatively, D is TRBD1 (5 bases). The CDR3 consists of 14 residues. The germline V gene encodes CDR1 SGDLS and CDR2 YYNGEE. V dropped 0 bases and J dropped 4 bases, with 10 bases sitting between them. This CDR3 is CASSVGKTGETQYF. The CDR3 nucleotides read TGTGCCAGCAGCGTAGGAAAAACAGGAGAGACCCAGTACTTC.

This clone was picked up one time. Written as DNA, the CDR3 is TGCAGCGTGGTAGGGGGCGAGCAGTACTTC. This encodes CSVVGGEQYF. This chain joins TRBV29-1 and TRBJ2-7, with D possibly being TRBD1 (6 bases). CDR1 and CDR2 (germline): SQVTM, ANQGSEA. CDR3 size: 10 residues. Deletions cut 6 bases from V and 6 bases from J, with 9 bases between.

Comments on this clone: One end of the junction does not line up with germline, which may come from a read error. The gene calls are TRBV7-7 and TRBJ2-3, with D uncertain. CDR3 length: 15 amino acids. Germline CDR1 and CDR2: SSHAT and FNYEAQ (reference sequence). The CDR3 nucleotides are TGTGCTAGCAGCTTATCGGGCCGTAGCACAGATACGCAGTATTTT. Residues: CASSLSGRSTDTQYF.

The V gene is TRBV11-3, the J gene TRBJ2-1; 8 bases are shared with TRBD2. From germline, CDR1 is SGHNT and CDR2 YENEEA. CDR3 length equals 13 residues. The ends lost 5 bases at V and 5 bases at J; junction bases unmatched: 2. The CDR3 DNA sequence: TGTGCCAGCAGCGGGACTAGTAACAATGAGCAGTTCTTC. Residues: CASSGTSNNEQFF.

This chain joins TRBV6-5 and TRBJ2-3, with D uncertain. From germline, CDR1 is MNHEY and CDR2 SVGAGI. The V gene lost 0 bases and the J gene lost 6 bases, with 7 bases spanning the gap. This CDR3 is 13 amino acids long. The CDR3 here is CASSYSSLDTQYF. CDR3 in DNA: TGTGCCAGCAGTTACTCTTCCTTGGATACGCAGTATTTT.

CDR3 sequence: CASSYWQGGGELFF. The CDR3 DNA sequence: TGTGCCAGCAGTTACTGGCAGGGGGGCGGGGAGCTGTTTTTT. The J gene is TRBJ2-2, the V gene TRBV6-5; TRBD1 might be the D (7 bases). Germline values: CDR1 MNHEY, CDR2 SVGAGI. CDR3 length: 14 residues. The V and J ends lost 1 base and 7 bases respectively, with 10 bases between them.

This chain uses TRBV28 with TRBJ1-4; the D gene is possibly TRBD1 (6 bases). The CDR3 covers 16 residues. Trimming pared 2 bases from V and 5 bases from J, leaving 15 bases between. CDR1 MDHEN and CDR2 SYDVKM come from the germline V gene. The CDR3 loop reads CASSLGQDSLNEKLFF. The CDR3 nucleotides read TGTGCCAGCAGTTTAGGGCAGGACAGTCTAAATGAAAAACTGTTTTTT.

The chain combines TRBV23-1 with TRBJ2-7; 13 bases align to TRBD2. TRBV23-1 is labeled an ORF, and its function is uncertain. The junction had 9 bases not matched to a gene; V was cut back by 3 bases and J by 4 bases. CDR3 length: 17 residues. The CDR3 loop is CASSQYGTSGIGYEQYF. The CDR3 coding sequence is TGCGCCAGCAGTCAGTACGGGACTAGCGGGATTGGGTACGAGCAGTACTTC.

In this sample, this clone turned up many times. The V call is TRBV11-2, the J call TRBJ2-3, with D perhaps matching TRBD2 (5 bases). V shed 1 base and J shed 6 bases, with 14 bases lying between them. Germline values: CDR1 SGHAT, CDR2 FQNNGV. The CDR3 runs 15 residues. CDR3 DNA: TGTGCCAGCAGCTTAGCCTCCGGGATTGTTGATACGCAGTATTTT. Residues: CASSLASGIVDTQYF.

The chain joins TRBV19 to TRBJ2-2; TRBD2 matches at 9 bases. Germline CDR1 is LNHDA and CDR2 is SQIVND (reference sequence). V shed 6 bases and J 3 bases; nucleotides not matched to a gene: 8. The CDR3 is made up of 16 amino acids. The CDR3: CASRKTSGFDTGELFF. Here the CDR3 DNA reads TGTGCCAGTAGGAAAACTAGCGGGTTCGACACCGGGGAGCTGTTTTTT.

The chain recombines TRBV5-4 with TRBJ2-3; D remains unclear. Per germline, CDR1 SGHNT and CDR2 YYREEE (reference sequence). Trimming cost V 2 bases and J 7 bases, with 5 bases left between them. This CDR3 contains 11 residues. In DNA, the CDR3 is TGTGCCAGCAGCTTCCTTAATACGCAGTATTTT. Translating it yields CASSFLNTQYF.